The rows below give T cell receptor beta chains drawn from one sample of a study of T cells in Graves' hyperthyroidism and ophthalmopathy. MiXCR, applied by TCRdb to the multiplex PCR reads, yields one record per CDR3 protein. Seen here are about 250,000 distinct CDR3 sequences, roughly 15% observed once, and the top ten hold over 30%. Sequenced input: blood. These receptors all come from a woman aged 50 to 65 with Graves' hyperthyroidism that later progressed to Graves' ophthalmopathy. Both conserved end residues are part of each CDR3. D genes are given only for firm matches. A clone size is listed for some rows: how often the clone was seen (once, few, many), or a class if it is expanded.

clone_size d_call j_call v_call cdr3_aa cdr3_nt
. . TRBJ1-3 TRBV5-1 CASSGGNSGNTIYF TGCGCCAGCAGCGGAGGGAACTCTGGAAACACCATATATTTT
many TRBD2 TRBJ2-1 TRBV7-8 CASSPTTSGRWDEQFF TGTGCCAGCAGCCCTACGACTAGCGGGAGATGGGATGAGCAGTTCTTC
many . TRBJ1-1 TRBV7-4 CASSFGGDTLNTEAFF TGTGCCAGCAGCTTTGGAGGGGACACCTTGAACACTGAAGCTTTCTTT
once TRBD2 TRBJ2-7 TRBV19 CASSIQPSGSLYHEQYF TGTGCCAGTAGTATTCAGCCTAGCGGGAGCCTTTACCACGAGCAGTACTTC
many . TRBJ2-6 TRBV6-6 CASSYSRAGILSGANVLTF TGTGCCAGCAGTTACTCACGTGCAGGAATCCTCTCTGGGGCCAACGTCCTGACTTTC
. . TRBJ2-1 TRBV20-1 CSARDNRAHNEQFF TGCAGTGCTAGAGATAACAGGGCCCACAATGAGCAGTTCTTC
. TRBD1 TRBJ2-7 TRBV6-1 CASSEKDTGDEQYF TGTGCCAGCAGTGAAAAAGATACAGGGGACGAGCAGTACTTC
few . TRBJ2-2 TRBV7-8 CASSLSSRWVGELFF TGTGCCAGCAGCTTATCATCTCGTTGGGTCGGGGAGCTGTTTTTT
many TRBD1 TRBJ1-5 TRBV10-3 CATQVTGGGNQPQHF TGTGCCACTCAAGTGACAGGGGGCGGAAATCAGCCCCAGCATTTT
many . TRBJ2-3 TRBV5-1 CASSLGGFPDTQYF TGCGCCAGCAGCTTGGGTGGCTTCCCAGATACGCAGTATTTT
. . TRBJ2-2 TRBV9 CASSVGEVGEYTGELFF TGTGCCAGCAGCGTAGGAGAGGTAGGAGAGTACACCGGGGAGCTGTTTTTT
. TRBD2 TRBJ2-1 TRBV30 CAWRARGLAVYNEQFF TGTGCCTGGAGGGCAAGGGGACTAGCGGTATACAATGAGCAGTTCTTC
many . TRBJ2-7 TRBV5-1 CASSLSASYEQYF TGCGCCAGCAGCTTGTCGGCATCCTACGAGCAGTACTTC
few TRBD2 TRBJ2-1 TRBV5-4 CASSAGTSGRNDYNEQFF TGTGCCAGCAGCGCCGGGACTAGCGGGAGGAATGACTACAATGAGCAGTTCTTC
many . TRBJ1-1 TRBV18 CASSLYSGLDAWTEAFF TGTGCCAGCTCACTATACAGTGGGCTTGATGCGTGGACTGAAGCTTTCTTT
many . TRBJ1-2 TRBV27 CASSLSAYGYTF TGTGCCAGCAGTTTGAGTGCTTATGGCTACACCTTC
few TRBD1 TRBJ2-7 TRBV29-1 CSVERGDRVYEQYF TGCAGCGTTGAAAGAGGGGACAGGGTCTACGAGCAGTACTTC
many . TRBJ2-3 TRBV24-1 CATSDAESHNPTDTQYF TGTGCCACCAGTGATGCGGAAAGCCACAACCCCACAGATACGCAGTATTTT
many . TRBJ2-2 TRBV7-9 CASSLRGGELFF TGTGCCAGCAGCTTAAGGGGCGGGGAGCTGTTTTTT
many TRBD1 TRBJ2-1 TRBV18 CASSPTGGEQFF TGTGCCAGCTCACCGACAGGGGGGGAGCAGTTCTTC
many . TRBJ2-1 TRBV6-1 CASSRAVDHYNEQFF TGTGCCAGCTCTCGTGCGGTGGACCATTACAATGAGCAGTTCTTC
. . TRBJ2-3 TRBV6-2/TRBV6-3 CASSYSIDSRSSTDTQYF TGTGCCAGCAGTTACTCGATCGATAGCCGATCTAGCACAGATACGCAGTATTTT
many TRBD2 TRBJ2-1 TRBV10-3 CAISVPPTSGISNEQFF TGTGCCATCAGTGTACCCCCGACTAGCGGGATATCCAATGAGCAGTTCTTC
. . TRBJ2-1 TRBV5-1 CASSLGGMGGDEQFF TGCGCCAGCAGCTTGGGGGGGATGGGTGGAGATGAGCAGTTCTTC
. . TRBJ2-6 TRBV19 CASSTTDGGGKRVLTF TGTGCCAGTAGTACAACGGACGGCGGAGGGAAGAGAGTCCTGACTTTC
many . TRBJ2-1 TRBV20-1 CSATVAAYNEQFF TGCAGTGCCACCGTAGCGGCATACAATGAGCAGTTCTTC
many . TRBJ2-2 TRBV28 CASSSIFIDTGELFF TGTGCCAGCAGTTCGATCTTCATTGACACCGGGGAGCTGTTTTTT
many TRBD2 TRBJ2-1 TRBV20-1 CSARSLADHNEQFF TGCAGTGCTAGAAGTCTAGCGGACCACAATGAGCAGTTCTTC
many TRBD1 TRBJ2-2 TRBV6-1 CASSGQGRAGELFF TGTGCCAGCAGCGGACAGGGTAGGGCCGGGGAGCTGTTTTTT
. . TRBJ2-7 TRBV4-2 CASSQDFRGHLGEQYF TGTGCCAGCAGCCAAGATTTTCGGGGCCACTTGGGTGAGCAGTACTTC
many . TRBJ2-5 TRBV27 CASSPSRVFQETQYF TGTGCCAGCAGTCCCTCCAGGGTTTTCCAAGAGACCCAGTACTTC
many . TRBJ1-1 TRBV28 CASSFRYTEAFF TGTGCCAGCAGTTTTAGGTACACTGAAGCTTTCTTT
. . TRBJ1-1 TRBV30 CAWSEEKQVNTEAFF TGTGCCTGGAGTGAAGAAAAACAGGTGAACACTGAAGCTTTCTTT
few . TRBJ2-1 TRBV20-1 CSAPDNNEQFF TGCAGTGCCCCCGATAACAATGAGCAGTTCTTC
many . TRBJ1-1 TRBV19 CASSIVPGNTEAFF TGTGCCAGTAGTATCGTCCCAGGGAACACTGAAGCTTTCTTT
many . TRBJ2-5 TRBV11-2 CASSLGVGETQYF TGTGCCAGCAGCCTCGGGGTGGGGGAGACCCAGTACTTC
. TRBD1 TRBJ2-5 TRBV7-3 CASSFRRTGSGETQYF TGTGCCAGCAGCTTCAGACGGACAGGGTCGGGAGAGACCCAGTACTTC